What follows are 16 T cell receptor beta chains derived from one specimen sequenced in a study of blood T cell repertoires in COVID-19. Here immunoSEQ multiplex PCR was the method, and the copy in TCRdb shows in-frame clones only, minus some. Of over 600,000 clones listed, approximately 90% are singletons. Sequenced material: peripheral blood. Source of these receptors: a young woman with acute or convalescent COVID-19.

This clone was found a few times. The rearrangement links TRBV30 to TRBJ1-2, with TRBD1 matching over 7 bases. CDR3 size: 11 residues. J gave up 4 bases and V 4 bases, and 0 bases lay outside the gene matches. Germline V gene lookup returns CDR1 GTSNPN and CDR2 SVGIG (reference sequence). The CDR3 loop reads CAWTGGYGYTF. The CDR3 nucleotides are TGTGCCTGGACAGGGGGCTATGGCTACACCTTC.

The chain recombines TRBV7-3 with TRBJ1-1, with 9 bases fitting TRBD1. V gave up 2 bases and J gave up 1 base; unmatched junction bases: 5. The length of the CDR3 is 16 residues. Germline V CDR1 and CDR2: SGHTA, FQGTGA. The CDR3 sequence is CASSLAGTGRNTEAFF. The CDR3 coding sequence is TGTGCCAGCAGCTTAGCCGGGACAGGGCGGAACACTGAAGCTTTCTTT.

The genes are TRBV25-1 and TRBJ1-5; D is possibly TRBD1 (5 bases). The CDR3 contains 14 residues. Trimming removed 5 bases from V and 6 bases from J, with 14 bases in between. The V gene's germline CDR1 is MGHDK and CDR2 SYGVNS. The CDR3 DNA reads TGTGCCAGCAGTCCCGGGGGTGAGATTCAGCCCCAGCATTTT. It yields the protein CASSPGGEIQPQHF.

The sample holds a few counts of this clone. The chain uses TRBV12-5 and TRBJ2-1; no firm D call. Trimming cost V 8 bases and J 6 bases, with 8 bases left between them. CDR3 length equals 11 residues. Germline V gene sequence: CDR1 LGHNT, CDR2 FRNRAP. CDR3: CASTGINEQFF. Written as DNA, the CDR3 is TGTGCTAGTACTGGTATCAATGAGCAGTTCTTC.

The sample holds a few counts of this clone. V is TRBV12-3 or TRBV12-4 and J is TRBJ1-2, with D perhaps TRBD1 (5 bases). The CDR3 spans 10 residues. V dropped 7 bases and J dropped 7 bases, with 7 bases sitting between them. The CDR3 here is CASTGGGYTF. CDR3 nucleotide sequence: TGTGCCAGCACGGGGGGTGGCTACACCTTC.

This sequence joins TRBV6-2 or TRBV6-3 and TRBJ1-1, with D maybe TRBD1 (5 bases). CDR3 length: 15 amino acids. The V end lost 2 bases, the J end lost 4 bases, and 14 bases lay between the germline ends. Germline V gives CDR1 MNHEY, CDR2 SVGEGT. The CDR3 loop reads CASSYGGEPGTEAFF. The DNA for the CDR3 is TGTGCCAGCAGTTACGGGGGGGAACCGGGCACTGAAGCTTTCTTT.

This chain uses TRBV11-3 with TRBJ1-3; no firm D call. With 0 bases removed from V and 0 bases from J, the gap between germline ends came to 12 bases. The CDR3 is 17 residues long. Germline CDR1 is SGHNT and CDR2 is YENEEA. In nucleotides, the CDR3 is TGTGCCAGCAGCTTAGAGCGGTTACTAGACTCTGGAAACACCATATATTTT. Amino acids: CASSLERLLDSGNTIYF.

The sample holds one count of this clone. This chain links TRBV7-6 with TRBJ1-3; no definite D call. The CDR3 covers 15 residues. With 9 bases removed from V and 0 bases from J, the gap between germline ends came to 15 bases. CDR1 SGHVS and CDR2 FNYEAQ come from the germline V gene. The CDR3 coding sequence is TGTGCCAGTTCTGCGGGGAGGTCCTCTGGAAACACCATATATTTT. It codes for CASSAGRSSGNTIYF.

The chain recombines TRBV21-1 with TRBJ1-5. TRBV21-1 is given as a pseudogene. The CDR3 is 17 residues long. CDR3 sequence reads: CASSKGTTGERNQPQHF. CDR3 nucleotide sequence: TGTGCCAGCAGCAAAGGTACAACGGGGGAAAGAAATCAGCCCCAGCATTTT.

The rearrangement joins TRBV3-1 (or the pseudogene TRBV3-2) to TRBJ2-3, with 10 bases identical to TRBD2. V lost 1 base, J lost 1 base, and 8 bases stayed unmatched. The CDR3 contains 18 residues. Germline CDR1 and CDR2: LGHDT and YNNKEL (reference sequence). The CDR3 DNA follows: TGTGCCAGCAGCCAAGGCGGGACTAGCGATTTGGGCACAGATACGCAGTATTTT. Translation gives CASSQGGTSDLGTDTQYF.

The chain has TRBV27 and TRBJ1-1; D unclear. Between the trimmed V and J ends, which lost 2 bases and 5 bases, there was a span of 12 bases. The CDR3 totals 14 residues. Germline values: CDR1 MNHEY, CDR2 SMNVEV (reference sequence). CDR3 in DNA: TGTGCCAGCAGTTTAGGTGGATCCGGGACTGAAGCTTTCTTT. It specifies CASSLGGSGTEAFF.

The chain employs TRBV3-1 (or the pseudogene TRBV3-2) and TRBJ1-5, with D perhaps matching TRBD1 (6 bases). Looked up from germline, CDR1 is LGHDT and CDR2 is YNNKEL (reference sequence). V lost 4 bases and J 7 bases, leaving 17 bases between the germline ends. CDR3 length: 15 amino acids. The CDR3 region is CASSPQWGQGQPQHF. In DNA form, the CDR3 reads TGTGCCAGCAGCCCCCAATGGGGGCAAGGACAGCCCCAGCATTTT.

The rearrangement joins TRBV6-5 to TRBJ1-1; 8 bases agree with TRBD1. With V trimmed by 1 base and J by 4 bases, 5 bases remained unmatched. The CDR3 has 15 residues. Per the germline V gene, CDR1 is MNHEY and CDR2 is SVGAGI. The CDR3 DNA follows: TGTGCCAGCAGTTACTTCGAGGGGACAGGCACTGAAGCTTTCTTT. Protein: CASSYFEGTGTEAFF.

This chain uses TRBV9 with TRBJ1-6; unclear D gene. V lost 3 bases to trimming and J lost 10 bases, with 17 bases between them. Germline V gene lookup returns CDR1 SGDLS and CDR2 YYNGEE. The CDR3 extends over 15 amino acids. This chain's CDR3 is CASSGGSNIKSPLHF. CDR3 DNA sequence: TGTGCCAGCAGCGGCGGATCTAACATTAAATCACCCCTCCACTTT.

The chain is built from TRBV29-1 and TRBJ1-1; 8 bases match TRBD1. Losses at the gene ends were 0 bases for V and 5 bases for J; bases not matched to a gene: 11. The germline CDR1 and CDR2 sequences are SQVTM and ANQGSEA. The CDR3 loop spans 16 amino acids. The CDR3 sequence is CSVEERPGTGRTEAFF. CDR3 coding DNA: TGCAGCGTTGAAGAAAGGCCTGGGACAGGAAGAACTGAAGCTTTCTTT.

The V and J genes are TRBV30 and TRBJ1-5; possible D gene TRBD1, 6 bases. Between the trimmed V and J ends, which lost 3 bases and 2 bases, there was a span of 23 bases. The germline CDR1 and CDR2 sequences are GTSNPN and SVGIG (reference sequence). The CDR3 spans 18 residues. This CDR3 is CAWSGERIQGEGNQPQHF. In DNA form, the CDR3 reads TGTGCCTGGAGCGGAGAAAGGATACAGGGTGAGGGCAATCAGCCCCAGCATTTT.